The rows below give T cell receptor beta chains drawn from one sample of a study of blood T cell repertoires in COVID-19. Libraries were prepared by immunoSEQ multiplex PCR; TCRdb keeps only in-frame clonotypes and omits some of them. The data show fewer than 450,000 clones, over 80% seen once. Sequences were obtained from peripheral blood. These receptors were taken from a woman aged 45-59 years with COVID-19, enrolled during active disease. The CDR3 runs from the conserved cysteine through the conserved F or W. A D gene is named only where the DNA matches it firmly. Part of the rows lack a size; the others show once, few, many or a class for expanded clones.

>12|NA|TRBJ2-1|NA|TRBV19
TGTGCCAGTAGTCTTTCCCCTAATGAGCAGTTCTTC
CASSLSPNEQFF
>13|NA|TRBJ1-2|many|TRBV29-1
TGCAGCGTTGTTCCTCAGGGATCGCATGGCTACACCTTC
CSVVPQGSHGYTF
>16|TRBD2|TRBJ2-1|NA|TRBV7-2
TGTGCCAGCAGCTTAGCAGCGGGACTCGTTGGTTCCGAGCAGTTCTTC
CASSLAAGLVGSEQFF
>14|NA|TRBJ1-5|NA|TRBV2
TGTGCCAGCAGGCAGGGGACGAGCAATCAGCCCCAGCATTTT
CASRQGTSNQPQHF
>16|TRBD2|TRBJ2-5|NA|TRBV2
TGTGCCAGCAGTACTGGACTAGCAGCCGGGGGTGAGACCCAGTACTTC
CASSTGLAAGGETQYF
>14|NA|TRBJ2-7|NA|TRBV5-4
TGTGCCAGCAGCTCCACAGGATTTTCCTACGAGCAGTACTTC
CASSSTGFSYEQYF
>16|TRBD1|TRBJ1-2|NA|TRBV10-3
TGTGCCATCACTAACACGGGACAGGGGGCTACTTACGGCTACACCTTC
CAITNTGQGATYGYTF
>16|NA|TRBJ1-2|NA|TRBV27
TGTGCCAGCAGGGGGGGGGTGGCGACAGACAACTATGGCTACACCTTC
CASRGGVATDNYGYTF
>16|TRBD2|TRBJ2-1|NA|TRBV5-1
TGCGCCAGCAGCTTTTTAGCGGGAGGGCTTTACAATGAGCAGTTCTTC
CASSFLAGGLYNEQFF
>15|TRBD2|TRBJ2-5|NA|TRBV19
TGTGCCAGTACAAGGACTAGCGGGGCCCAAGAGACCCAGTACTTC
CASTRTSGAQETQYF
>13|NA|TRBJ1-2|once|TRBV30
TGTGCCTTAACGGGGAAGACTAACTATGGCTACACCTTC
CALTGKTNYGYTF
>15|NA|TRBJ1-4|once|TRBV19
TGTGCCAGTAGAAACCCCAGGGGTGAGATTGAAAAACTGTTTTTT
CASRNPRGEIEKLFF
>17|NA|TRBJ2-5|once|TRBV5-1
TGCGCCAGCAGCTTGCTGGGGGGTGGTGCTATGAAAGAGACCCAGTACTTC
CASSLLGGGAMKETQYF
>14|TRBD1|TRBJ2-1|NA|TRBV2
TGTGCCAGCAGGACTTTGACAGGGCTCGATGAGCAGTTCTTC
CASRTLTGLDEQFF
>16|TRBD2|TRBJ2-2|NA|TRBV4-1
TGCGCCAGCAGCCAGAGGACTAGCGGGGCCACCGGGGAGCTGTTTTTT
CASSQRTSGATGELFF
>13|NA|TRBJ2-7|NA|TRBV6-5
TGTGCCAGCAGTACCAGTCTAGACTACGAGCAGTACTTC
CASSTSLDYEQYF
>16|NA|TRBJ1-1|NA|TRBV20-1
TGCAGTGCTAGTTCCCCTAAGCAGGGGCAGAACACTGAAGCTTTCTTT
CSASSPKQGQNTEAFF
>16|NA|TRBJ2-4|NA|TRBV19
TGTGCCAGTAGTCCTCTAGTTCGGCTAGCCAAAAACATTCAGTACTTC
CASSPLVRLAKNIQYF
>13|TRBD1|TRBJ2-1|NA|TRBV7-2
TGTGCCAGCAGCACCCGGGACAGGGATGAGCAGTTCTTC
CASSTRDRDEQFF
>16|TRBD2|TRBJ2-1|few|TRBV5-6
TGTGCCAGCAGCTCTACTAGCGGGAGCTCCTACAATGAGCAGTTCTTC
CASSSTSGSSYNEQFF
>15|NA|TRBJ1-2|NA|TRBV27
TGTGCCAGCAGTCCAGGGGAGGGGGATTACTATGGCTACACCTTC
CASSPGEGDYYGYTF
>15|TRBD2|TRBJ2-7|NA|TRBV6-5
TGTGCCAGCAGTTTAAGCGGGACTAGATTTAACGAGCAGTACTTC
CASSLSGTRFNEQYF
>15|NA|TRBJ2-6|NA|TRBV11-3
TGTGCCAGCAGCTTAGGAGGGCAAGGGGCCAACGTCCTGACTTTC
CASSLGGQGANVLTF
>12|NA|TRBJ1-5|NA|TRBV28
TGTGCCAGCACCCCGGCGGGTTTGGCCCAGCATTTT
CASTPAGLAQHF
>20|NA|TRBJ1-1|NA|TRBV7-8
TGTGCCAGCAGCCGGAGTTATGGGCAGGGAAGTGATCGCTTTAAGACTGAAGCTTTCTTT
CASSRSYGQGSDRFKTEAFF
>15|NA|TRBJ1-5|NA|TRBV4-1
TGCGCCAGCAGCCAAGAACAGTATAGCAATCAGCCCCAGCATTTT
CASSQEQYSNQPQHF
>16|NA|TRBJ2-5|NA|TRBV5-1
TGCGCCAGCAGCTTGGCCGTGGGCACCATTCAAGAGACCCAGTACTTC
CASSLAVGTIQETQYF
>15|TRBD2|TRBJ2-7|NA|TRBV15
TGTGCCACCAGCAGAGATCGCCCAGCGGGAGTTGAGCAGTACTTC
CATSRDRPAGVEQYF
>14|TRBD1|TRBJ1-6|NA|TRBV2
TGTGCCAGCAGTGACAGGGGGAAGAGTTCACCCCTCCACTTT
CASSDRGKSSPLHF
>15|TRBD2|TRBJ2-2|once|TRBV5-4
TGTGCCAGCAGCTTGGGCGGGAGGAACACCGGGGAGCTGTTTTTT
CASSLGGRNTGELFF
>15|TRBD1|TRBJ1-5|few|TRBV9
TGTGCCAGCAGCCCCTCCGACAGGGGGCATCAGCCCCAGCATTTT
CASSPSDRGHQPQHF
>20|NA|TRBJ2-2|few|TRBV4-1
TGCGCCAGCAGCCAAGTCGGAACTGGACCGGTCGCCGGGATCACCGGGGAGCTGTTTTTT
CASSQVGTGPVAGITGELFF
>12|NA|TRBJ1-1|NA|TRBV6-5
TGTGCCACCAGAAAGGGGCACACTGAAGCTTTCTTT
CATRKGHTEAFF
>18|NA|TRBJ1-1|few|TRBV6-1
TGTGCCAGCAGTGAAGCGGGGTGGCAGGGTAACCGGAACACTGAAGCTTTCTTT
CASSEAGWQGNRNTEAFF
>14|NA|TRBJ1-1|few|TRBV6-5
TGTGCCAGCACCAAAGCCCCACTTAACACTGAAGCTTTCTTT
CASTKAPLNTEAFF
>14|NA|TRBJ2-3|NA|TRBV6-2/TRBV6-3
TGTGCCAGCAGTCTACGGTATAGCACAGATACGCAGTATTTT
CASSLRYSTDTQYF
>16|NA|TRBJ1-2|NA|TRBV11-2
TGTGCCAGCAGCTTACACCGGGACACCAGCCGACGTGGCTACACCTTC
CASSLHRDTSRRGYTF
>16|TRBD2|TRBJ2-1|NA|TRBV5-1
TGCGCCAGCAGCCGGCTAGCGGGAGGGCCAGACAATGAGCAGTTCTTC
CASSRLAGGPDNEQFF
>15|TRBD1|TRBJ1-2|NA|TRBV7-2
TGTGCCAGCAGCTTCGGACAGGGGGCGGTTCGGGGCTACACCTTC
CASSFGQGAVRGYTF
>13|TRBD1|TRBJ2-5|NA|TRBV6-4
TGTGCCAGCAGTGCGAACAGGGGTGAGACCCAGTACTTC
CASSANRGETQYF
>15|TRBD1|TRBJ2-3|NA|TRBV18
TGTGCCAGCTCACCAGGGCAGGGGGCATCGGATACGCAGTATTTT
CASSPGQGASDTQYF
>13|NA|TRBJ2-5|NA|TRBV12-3/TRBV12-4
TGTGCCAGCAGCCTGAGAGCCGGGACTTCCGTCAACTTC
CASSLRAGTSVNF
>14|TRBD1|TRBJ2-7|NA|TRBV30
TGTGCCTGGAGTTCCTCCGGGACAGGGAACGAGCAGTACTTC
CAWSSSGTGNEQYF
>13|NA|TRBJ2-7|NA|TRBV30
TGTGCCATGAACGGGGTCGGCTCCTACGAGCAGTACTTC
CAMNGVGSYEQYF
>16|TRBD2|TRBJ2-3|once|TRBV19
TGTGCCAGTAATTCGGGTAGCGGGAGGGCAGGAGATACGCAGTATTTT
CASNSGSGRAGDTQYF
>12|NA|TRBJ2-5|NA|TRBV5-1
TGCGCCAGCAGCCCGGAACGGGGACTTTGGAACTTC
CASSPERGLWNF
>12|TRBD1|TRBJ1-1|NA|TRBV7-3
TGTGCCAGCAGCTCGGGACAGGGGAAAGCTTTCTTT
CASSSGQGKAFF
>17|TRBD2|TRBJ2-1|once|TRBV15
TGTGCCACCAGCAGAGGGTCGAATAGCGGGAGGTACAATGAGCAGTTCTTC
CATSRGSNSGRYNEQFF
>16|TRBD1|TRBJ2-2|NA|TRBV15
TGTGCCACCAGCCCGGCCGGGACAGGGGGCACCGGGGAGCTGTTTTTT
CATSPAGTGGTGELFF
>16|TRBD1|TRBJ1-5|once|TRBV6-5
TGTGCCAGCAGTTATACTAGCCGGGACAGACATCAGCCCCAGCATTTT
CASSYTSRDRHQPQHF
>15|NA|TRBJ2-1|once|TRBV19
TGTGCCAGTAGTATCCTGGGGGGAGTGAGTAATGAGCAGTTCTTC
CASSILGGVSNEQFF
>15|TRBD1|TRBJ2-1|NA|TRBV19
TGTGCCAGTAGTCCGGACTGGACAGGGTTCGATGAGCAGTTCTTC
CASSPDWTGFDEQFF
>14|NA|TRBJ2-7|once|TRBV19
TGTGCCAGTAGTTATAGCGGTCCCTACTACGAGCAGTACTTC
CASSYSGPYYEQYF
>16|NA|TRBJ1-6|NA|TRBV18
TGTGCCAGCTCACCCCGAGGGGGGGCGACGGGTTCACCCCTCCACTTT
CASSPRGGATGSPLHF
>14|NA|TRBJ1-2|few|TRBV5-8
TGTGCCAGCAGAAACATGGCGGAGGACTATGGCTACACCTTC
CASRNMAEDYGYTF
>14|TRBD1|TRBJ1-1|once|TRBV30
TGTGCCTGGACCAGGACAGGCACGAACACTGAAGCTTTCTTT
CAWTRTGTNTEAFF
>16|TRBD2|TRBJ2-5|NA|TRBV3-1/TRBV3-2
TGTGCCAGCAGCTCGGGAGCGGGAGGTCCCCAGGGGAGCCAGTACTTC
CASSSGAGGPQGSQYF
>14|TRBD1|TRBJ1-2|NA|TRBV9
TGTGCCAGCAGCCCCCCGGGACAGGGCCATGGCTACACCTTC
CASSPPGQGHGYTF
>15|TRBD2|TRBJ2-6|NA|TRBV7-9
TGTGCCAGCGCGGGGGGACCCCTAAACGGTGGCGTCCTGACTTTC
CASAGGPLNGGVLTF
>15|TRBD1|TRBJ1-2|NA|TRBV5-1
TGCGCCAGCAGCCACAGGACAGGGGGCGGATTTGGCTACACCTTC
CASSHRTGGGFGYTF